Presented here are 11 T cell receptor beta chains from one specimen sequenced in a study of T cells in Graves' hyperthyroidism and ophthalmopathy (dated by TCRdb to the late 2010s). Library construction relied on multiplex PCR. The instrument was an Illumina HiSeq 2000. TCR beta CDR3 regions were amplified from RNA transcripts. A first-round RT-PCR of the TCR CDR3 used the HTBI primer set with the Qiagen OneStep RT-PCR kit. TCRdb took the public reads, trimmed them with fastp at Q25, ran MiXCR for clone calling and kept in-frame beta chains. Every entry covers one CDR3 protein and lists the most common genes and DNA from its rows. A total of 250,000 to 400,000 distinct CDR3 sequences appear in this sample, roughly an eighth of them only once. The top ten hold 30% to 40% of the sample. The sample taken for sequencing was blood. The receptor source for this set is a woman aged 40 to 50 with Graves' ophthalmopathy.

The chain links TRBV20-1 to TRBJ1-2; D unresolved. Trimming cost V 5 bases and J 2 bases, with 12 bases left between them. The CDR3 length is 13 residues. CDR1 is DFQATT and CDR2 is SNEGSKA in the germline V gene (reference sequence). The CDR3 DNA is TGCAGTGCTGCGGTAACATCCAACTATGGCTACACCTTC. Its translation is CSAAVTSNYGYTF.

This clonotype was observed at least ten times. The chain combines TRBV7-2 with TRBJ2-7, with TRBD1 identical over 11 bases. Germline CDR1 is SGHTA and CDR2 is FQGNSA. The trim removed 5 bases at V and 7 bases at J, leaving 13 bases unmatched. This CDR3 spans 16 amino acids. The CDR3 spells CASSPAGTGGLREQYF. DNA of the CDR3: TGTGCCAGCAGCCCCGCCGGGACAGGGGGTCTGAGGGAGCAGTACTTC.

This rearrangement joins TRBV7-2 to TRBJ1-3; no clear D. Germline V gene data show CDR1 as SGHTA and CDR2 as FQGNSA. Between the trimmed V and J ends, which lost 4 bases and 0 bases, there was a span of 10 bases. CDR3 length: 15 amino acids. CDR3 nucleotides: TGTGCCAGCAGCTCCCAACACTACTCTGGAAACACCATATATTTT. Translated, it gives CASSSQHYSGNTIYF. The full variable domain, with the rest looked up from reference TRBV7-2 and TRBJ1-3, is GAGVSQSPSNKVTEKGKDVELRCDPISGHTALYWYRQSLGQGLEFLIYFQGNSAPDKSGLPSDRFSAERTGGSVSTLTIQRTQQEDSAVYLCASSSQHYSGNTIYFGEGSWLTVV.

This clonotype was picked up a small number of times. V usage is TRBV19 and J usage is TRBJ2-1; TRBD2 aligns across 13 bases. V gave up 6 bases and J gave up 7 bases; unmatched junction bases: 9. CDR3 length equals 16 residues. The V gene's germline CDR1 is LNHDA and CDR2 SQIVND (reference sequence). CDR3 bases: TGTGCCAGTAGCGGACTAGCGGGAGCTTTCTGGAATGAGCAGTTCTTC. Its translation: CASSGLAGAFWNEQFF.

There are many counts of this clonotype. The chain employs TRBV19 and TRBJ1-1; 9 bases map to TRBD1. The CDR3 is 18 amino acids. CDR1 LNHDA and CDR2 SQIVND come from the germline V gene (reference sequence). The V gene end was trimmed by 7 bases and the J gene end by 3 bases; junction bases not matched to a gene: 18. CDR3 amino acids: CASTLGGGQGVVDTEAFF. In DNA, the CDR3 is TGTGCCAGTACCTTAGGGGGGGGACAGGGCGTGGTAGACACTGAAGCTTTCTTT.

The sample holds a few counts of this clonotype. The gene calls are TRBV24-1 and TRBJ1-2; 11 bases are shared with TRBD1. The CDR3 totals 15 residues. The junction had 5 bases not matched to a gene; V was cut back by 3 bases and J by 6 bases. The germline gives CDR1 KGHDR, CDR2 SFDVKD. CDR3 residues: CATSDRTGGLNGYTF. DNA for the CDR3: TGTGCCACCAGTGATCGGACAGGGGGCCTGAATGGCTACACCTTC.

This clonotype has more than one count but fewer than ten. The genes are TRBV27 and TRBJ1-6; 7 positions agree with TRBD1. This CDR3 contains 15 residues. V shed 6 bases, J shed 2 bases, and the junction held 4 bases outside the gene matches. CDR1 and CDR2 (germline): MNHEY, SMNVEV (reference sequence). The CDR3 sequence: CASRRGRTYNSPLHF. The CDR3 coding sequence is TGTGCCAGCAGAAGGGGGCGCACCTATAATTCACCCCTCCACTTT.

This clonotype was recorded many times. The J gene is TRBJ1-2, the V gene TRBV19; 7 nucleotides align to TRBD1. Germline loops: CDR1 LNHDA, CDR2 SQIVND (reference sequence). With V trimmed by 7 bases and J by 7 bases, 15 bases remained unmatched. The CDR3 length is 15 residues. The CDR3 here is CASTQPQGLVPGYTF. For the CDR3, the DNA is TGTGCCAGTACTCAGCCACAGGGGCTGGTGCCTGGCTACACCTTC.

The table lists this clonotype with many counts. This chain uses TRBV12-3 or TRBV12-4 with TRBJ2-5; unclear D gene. CDR3 length: 14 residues. V shed 1 base and J shed 2 bases, with 8 bases lying between them. The CDR3 sequence is CASSLGRHQETQYF. Written as DNA, the CDR3 is TGTGCCAGCAGTTTAGGGCGCCATCAAGAGACCCAGTACTTC.

V and J are TRBV27 and TRBJ1-5, with no clear D. Germline assignment: CDR1 MNHEY and CDR2 SMNVEV (reference sequence). CDR3 length: 14 amino acids. V was cut by 4 bases and J by 1 base, with 8 bases left in between. The DNA for the CDR3 is TGTGCCAGCAGTTCGCTAAGGAGCAATCAGCCCCAGCATTTT. It translates to CASSSLRSNQPQHF.

The V gene is TRBV28, the J gene TRBJ1-2; TRBD1 aligns across 7 bases. The V segment lost 5 bases and the J segment 6 bases; nucleotides outside the gene matches: 9. Germline assignment: CDR1 MDHEN and CDR2 SYDVKM. This CDR3 comprises 14 residues. CDR3 protein: CASSEQGQGDGYTF. CDR3 in DNA: TGTGCCAGCAGTGAACAGGGTCAGGGGGATGGCTACACCTTC.